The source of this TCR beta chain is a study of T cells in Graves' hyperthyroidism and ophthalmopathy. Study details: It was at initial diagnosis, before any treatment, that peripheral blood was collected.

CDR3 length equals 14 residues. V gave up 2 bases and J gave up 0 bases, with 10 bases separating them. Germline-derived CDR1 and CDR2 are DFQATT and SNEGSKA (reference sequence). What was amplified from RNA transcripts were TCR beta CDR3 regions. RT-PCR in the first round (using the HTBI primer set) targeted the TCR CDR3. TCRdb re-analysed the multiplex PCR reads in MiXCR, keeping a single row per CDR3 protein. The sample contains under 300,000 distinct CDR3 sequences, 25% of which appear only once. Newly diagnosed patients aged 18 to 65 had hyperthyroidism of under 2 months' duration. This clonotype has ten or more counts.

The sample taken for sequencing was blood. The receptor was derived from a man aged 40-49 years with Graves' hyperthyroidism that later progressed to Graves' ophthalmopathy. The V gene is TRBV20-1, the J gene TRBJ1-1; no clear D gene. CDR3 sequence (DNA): TGCAGTGCTAGATACACAGAACTGAACACTGAAGCTTTCTTT. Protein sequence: CSARYTELNTEAFF.